The rows below give T cell receptor beta chains drawn from one sample of a study of cytomegalovirus exposure and HLA in healthy donors. The table came from immunoSEQ multiplex PCR; TCRdb's copy has only in-frame clones and leaves some out. The data contain tens of thousands of clones, 70% to 80% of them seen just once; the ten biggest clones take up roughly 14%. Sequenced material: PBMCs. Every receptor here comes from a middle-aged woman in good health and CMV-seropositive. The conserved cysteine and the conserved F or W are not part of the CDR3 here.

len	v_gene	j_gene	CDR3aa
12	TRBV29-1	TRBJ2-7	SVAETRPVSEQY
12	TRBV5-1	TRBJ2-5	ASMRRGAEETQY
11	TRBV7-6	TRBJ1-1	ASSLQGVGEAF
11	TRBV5-4	TRBJ2-3	ASSLTGADTQY
13	TRBV4-2	TRBJ1-2	ASSQVPGPNYGYT
12	TRBV18	TRBJ1-2	ASSPPTTGYGYT
10	TRBV29-1	TRBJ2-1	SVVGVYNEQF
11	TRBV7-2	TRBJ2-1	ASSLVRSDEQF
14	TRBV6-4	TRBJ2-5	ASSDPKILGRETQY
11	TRBV19	TRBJ1-5	ASKAFGGRPQH
13	TRBV7-8	TRBJ2-2	ASSFTGGPGGELF
13	TRBV19	TRBJ1-5	ASSIGGDSNQPQH
12	TRBV5-6	TRBJ2-3	AGTRGGAVDTQY
13	TRBV5-1	TRBJ1-4	ASSPRQGRGEKLF
14	TRBV18	TRBJ1-3	ASSSYTGPSGNTIY
15	TRBV19	TRBJ1-1	ASSSLPGQRMNTEAF
14	TRBV5-4	TRBJ2-3	ASSSLAGGAEDTQY
11	TRBV6-5	TRBJ2-7	ATQQGSPYEQY
12	TRBV6-1	TRBJ2-3	ASSELAGAHTQY
11	TRBV7-6	TRBJ2-7	ASSWLGGGGQY
12	TRBV28	TRBJ2-1	ASSFRGGGNEQF